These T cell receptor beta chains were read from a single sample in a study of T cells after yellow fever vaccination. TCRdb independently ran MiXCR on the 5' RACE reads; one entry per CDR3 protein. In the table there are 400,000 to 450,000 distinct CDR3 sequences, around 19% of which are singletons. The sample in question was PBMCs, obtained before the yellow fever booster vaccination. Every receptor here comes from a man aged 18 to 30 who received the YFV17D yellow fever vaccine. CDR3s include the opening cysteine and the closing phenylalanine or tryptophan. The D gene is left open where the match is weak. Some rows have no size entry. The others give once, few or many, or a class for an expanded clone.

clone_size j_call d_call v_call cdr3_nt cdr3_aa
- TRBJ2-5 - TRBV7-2 TGTGCCAGCAGCCTCCGTGGGACGGGGGTCCAAGAGACCCAGTACTTC CASSLRGTGVQETQYF
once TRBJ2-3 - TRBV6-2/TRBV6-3 TGTGCCAGCAGTTCGGACGAAACAGATACGCAGTATTTT CASSSDETDTQYF
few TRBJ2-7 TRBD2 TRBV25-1 TGTGCCAGCAGTGGGACTAGCGGGGCTATATACGAGCAGTACTTC CASSGTSGAIYEQYF
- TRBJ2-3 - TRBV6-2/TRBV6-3 TGTGCCAGCAGTTACTCGCGACTTGGCACAGATACGCAGTATTTT CASSYSRLGTDTQYF
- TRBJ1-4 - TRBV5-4 TGTGCCAGCGGCCAGGATGAAAAACTGTTTTTT CASGQDEKLFF
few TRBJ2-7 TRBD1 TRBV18 TGTGCCAGCTCACCGGGGCGGACAGGGCGCGAGCAGTACTTC CASSPGRTGREQYF
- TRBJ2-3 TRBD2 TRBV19 TGTGCCAGTAGTTACGGACTAGTAGCGGATACGCAGTATTTT CASSYGLVADTQYF
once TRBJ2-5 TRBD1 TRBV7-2 TGTGCCAGCAGCCCCCAGCTGTTCAGGGGGGAGACCCAGTACTTC CASSPQLFRGETQYF
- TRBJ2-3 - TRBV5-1 TGCGCCAGCAGCTTCTACGGGCAACCAAACACAGATACGCAGTATTTT CASSFYGQPNTDTQYF
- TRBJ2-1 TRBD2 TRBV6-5 TGTGCCAGCAGTTACTCGATATCTAGCGGTAACAATGAGCAGTTCTTC CASSYSISSGNNEQFF
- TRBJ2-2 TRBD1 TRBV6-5 TGTGCCAGCAACCGACAGGGGAACACCGGGGAGCTGTTTTTT CASNRQGNTGELFF
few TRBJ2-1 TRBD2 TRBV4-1 TGCGCCAGCAGCCCAACTTCGGTAGCGGGGTCCTACAATGAGCAGTTCTTC CASSPTSVAGSYNEQFF
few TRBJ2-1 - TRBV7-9 TGTGCCAGCTTCCGGGCACAGGGCCCTAGCGTCGATGAGCAGTTCTTC CASFRAQGPSVDEQFF
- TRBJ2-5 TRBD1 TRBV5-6 TGTGCCAGCAGCCGACCGGGACAGTATGTGGAGACCCAGTACTTC CASSRPGQYVETQYF
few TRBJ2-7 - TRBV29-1 TGCAGCGTTGCCCGACAGGATGAGATCTACGAGCAGTACTTC CSVARQDEIYEQYF
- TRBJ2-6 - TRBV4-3 TGCGCCAGCAGCCAAGAAATAACTTCAAGCTCTGGGGCCAACGTCCTGACTTTC CASSQEITSSSGANVLTF